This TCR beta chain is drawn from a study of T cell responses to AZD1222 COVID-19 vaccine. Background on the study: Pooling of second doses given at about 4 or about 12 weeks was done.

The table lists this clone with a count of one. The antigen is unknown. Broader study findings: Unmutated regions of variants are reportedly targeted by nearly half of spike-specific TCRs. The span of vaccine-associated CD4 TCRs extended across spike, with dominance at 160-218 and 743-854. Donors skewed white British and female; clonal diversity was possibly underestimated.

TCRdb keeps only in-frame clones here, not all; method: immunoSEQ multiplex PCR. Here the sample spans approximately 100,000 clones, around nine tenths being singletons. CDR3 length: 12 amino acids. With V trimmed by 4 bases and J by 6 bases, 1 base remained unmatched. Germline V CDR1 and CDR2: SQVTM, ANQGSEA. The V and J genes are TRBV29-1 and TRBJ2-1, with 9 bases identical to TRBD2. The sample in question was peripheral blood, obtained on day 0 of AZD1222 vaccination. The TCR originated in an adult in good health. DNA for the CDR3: TGCAGCGTTGCTAGCGGGGCCAATGAGCAGTTCTTC. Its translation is CSVASGANEQFF.